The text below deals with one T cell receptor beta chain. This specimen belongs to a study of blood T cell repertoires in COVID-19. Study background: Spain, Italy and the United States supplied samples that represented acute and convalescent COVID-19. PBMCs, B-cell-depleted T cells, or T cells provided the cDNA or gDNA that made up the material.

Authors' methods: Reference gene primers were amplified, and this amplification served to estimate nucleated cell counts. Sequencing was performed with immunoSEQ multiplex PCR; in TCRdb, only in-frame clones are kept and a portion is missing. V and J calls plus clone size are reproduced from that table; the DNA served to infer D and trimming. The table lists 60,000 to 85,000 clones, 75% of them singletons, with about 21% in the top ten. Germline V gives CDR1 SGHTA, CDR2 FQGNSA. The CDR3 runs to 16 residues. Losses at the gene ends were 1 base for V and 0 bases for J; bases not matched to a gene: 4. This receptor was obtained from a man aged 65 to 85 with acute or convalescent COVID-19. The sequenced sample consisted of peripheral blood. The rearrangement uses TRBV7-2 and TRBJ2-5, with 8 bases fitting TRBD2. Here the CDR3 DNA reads TGTGCCAGCAGCTTAGAGCGGGAGATAAACCAAGAGACCCAGTACTTC. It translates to CASSLEREINQETQYF.